What follows are 13 T cell receptor beta chains derived from one specimen sequenced in a study of blood T cell repertoires in COVID-19. Assay used: immunoSEQ multiplex PCR; TCRdb lists only in-frame clones, some missing. The profile shows 250,000 to 350,000 clones, 87% of them singletons. Source material: PBMCs or T cells enriched from blood (not recorded which). These receptors originate from a woman under 30 who had recovered from COVID-19.

The V call is TRBV3-1 (or the pseudogene TRBV3-2), the J call TRBJ2-1; TRBD2 matches 8 bases. CDR3 length: 17 amino acids. Germline lookup yields CDR1 LGHDT and CDR2 YNNKEL (reference sequence). V was clipped by 4 bases and J by 8 bases; unmatched bases: 16. The CDR3 loop is CASSRGSGTRRFDEQFF. The CDR3 nucleotides read TGTGCCAGCAGCCGGGGGAGCGGGACTAGGAGGTTCGATGAGCAGTTCTTC.

This clone was counted a few times. This chain uses TRBV12-3 or TRBV12-4 with TRBJ1-1; D unclear. CDR3 size: 11 residues. V was pared by 3 bases and J by 4 bases, with 3 bases between. CDR3 region: CASSFGTEAFF. The CDR3 DNA reads TGTGCCAGCAGTTTCGGCACTGAAGCTTTCTTT.

The J gene is TRBJ1-1, the V gene TRBV7-2; unclear D gene. The CDR3 covers 14 residues. From germline, CDR1 is SGHTA and CDR2 FQGNSA. The ends were cut back, 3 bases at V and 2 bases at J, with 10 bases in the middle. CDR3 bases: TGTGCCAGCAGCTTTAACAGCGGCAACACTGAAGCTTTCTTT. Protein product: CASSFNSGNTEAFF.

The chain employs TRBV7-6 and TRBJ2-1; D might be TRBD2 (6 bases). This CDR3 is 17 amino acids long. Trimming took off 4 bases at V and 5 bases at J, with 21 bases between the two ends. CDR1 SGHVS and CDR2 FNYEAQ come from the germline V gene. The CDR3 loop reads CASSSPYWGVGHNEQFF. The CDR3 DNA is TGTGCCAGCAGCTCCCCCTATTGGGGGGTTGGCCACAATGAGCAGTTCTTC.

This clone was found once. The CDR3 loop reads CASSADRGVWYGYTF. The CDR3 bases are TGTGCCAGCAGTGCCGACAGGGGGGTTTGGTATGGCTACACCTTC. V gene TRBV28 combines with J gene TRBJ1-2, with 9 positions matching TRBD1. J lost 5 bases, V lost 5 bases, and 9 bases had no gene match. CDR3 size: 15 residues. Germline lookup yields CDR1 MDHEN and CDR2 SYDVKM.

The chain recombines TRBV7-3 with TRBJ2-5, with 9 positions matching TRBD1. Trimming took 0 bases from V and 0 from J; bases not matched to a gene: 2. The germline CDR1 and CDR2 sequences are SGHTA and FQGTGA. CDR3 length: 16 amino acids. The CDR3 reads CASSLTGQGYQETQYF. The CDR3 DNA follows: TGTGCCAGCAGCTTAACTGGACAGGGGTACCAAGAGACCCAGTACTTC.

The chain is built from TRBV10-3 and TRBJ2-7, with 8 bases fitting TRBD1. This CDR3 is 14 amino acids long. Trimming at V came to 8 bases and at J to 2 bases, leaving 8 bases not matched to a gene. Germline V gene lookup returns CDR1 ENHRY and CDR2 SYGVKD. The CDR3 DNA is TGTGCCATCCAGGTCGGGACAGGTCCCTACGAGCAGTACTTC. It codes for CAIQVGTGPYEQYF.

This rearrangement joins TRBV7-2 to TRBJ1-4; D unresolved. The CDR3 is made up of 16 amino acids. CDR1 SGHTA and CDR2 FQGNSA come from the germline V gene. V lost 4 bases, J lost 8 bases, and 20 bases lay in between. CDR3 loop: CASSSVRISEGEKLFF. As DNA, the CDR3 is TGTGCCAGCAGCTCGGTTAGGATTAGCGAGGGAGAAAAACTGTTTTTT.

The chain has TRBV4-2 and TRBJ2-1, with D perhaps TRBD2 (5 bases). The ends were cut back, 0 bases at V and 5 bases at J, with 11 bases in the middle. The CDR3 is made up of 15 amino acids. Germline loops: CDR1 LGHNA, CDR2 YNFKEQ. CDR3 sequence (DNA): TGTGCCAGCAGCCAAGATCCGGGGTCCGACAATGAGCAGTTCTTC. Encoded protein: CASSQDPGSDNEQFF.

This chain links TRBV10-3 with TRBJ2-1; possible D gene TRBD2, 5 bases. V dropped 4 bases and J dropped 8 bases, with 12 bases sitting between them. CDR1 ENHRY and CDR2 SYGVKD come from the germline V gene. CDR3 length equals 13 residues. CDR3 nucleotide sequence: TGTGCCATCAGTGCTACTAGGTTGCATGAGCAGTTCTTC. Translating gives CAISATRLHEQFF.

The V and J genes are TRBV27 and TRBJ1-3, with TRBD1 matching over 10 bases. There are 16 residues in the CDR3. Germline CDR1 is MNHEY and CDR2 is SMNVEV (reference sequence). Unmatched junction bases numbered 8, after V lost 5 bases and J lost 4 bases. The DNA for the CDR3 is TGTGCCAGCAGTCGATCGGACAGGGGGTACGGAAACACCATATATTTT. Encoded protein: CASSRSDRGYGNTIYF.

The CDR3 DNA sequence: TGTGCCAGTAACCGGGACAGCAATGAGCAGTTCTTC. It translates to CASNRDSNEQFF. This chain links TRBV5-4 with TRBJ2-1, with 7 nucleotides matching TRBD1. CDR3 length: 12 residues. Germline lookup yields CDR1 SGHNT and CDR2 YYREEE (reference sequence). Germline trimming cut 8 bases from V and 6 bases from J; bases unmatched to any gene: 5.

The rearrangement joins TRBV16 to TRBJ1-1; TRBD1 aligns across 7 bases. The CDR3 spans 19 residues. Losses at the gene ends were 5 bases for V and 1 base for J; bases not matched to a gene: 19. Germline CDR1 is KGHSY and CDR2 is FQNENV. DNA of the CDR3: TGTGCCAGCAGCGGGGCAGGGGGAGATCCGCTTGTCCCGAACACTGAAGCTTTCTTT. Protein: CASSGAGGDPLVPNTEAFF.